The source of this T cell receptor (beta chain) is a study of blood T cell repertoires in COVID-19. About the study: Specimens from acute and convalescent COVID-19 originated in the United States, Italy and Spain.

Germline V lookup: CDR1 SGHDT, CDR2 YYEEEE. V lost 1 base and J lost 4, with 11 bases in between. CDR3 length: 14 amino acids. In the original analysis: Cell counts per sample came from amplifying reference gene primers. Libraries were prepared by immunoSEQ multiplex PCR; TCRdb keeps only in-frame clonotypes and omits some of them. The V and J calls and clone size come from that table; D and trimming were worked out from the DNA. Of approximately 100,000 clones in the sample, 80% to 95% are singletons; the top ten hold 5.7%. The material sequenced was peripheral blood. The clonotype comes from a man aged 70 or older with acute or convalescent COVID-19. The chain couples TRBV5-6 to TRBJ1-2, with no clear D. The CDR3 sequence is CASSLLWQVYGYTF. CDR3 DNA sequence: TGTGCCAGCAGCTTGCTTTGGCAGGTCTATGGCTACACCTTC.